Below, 19 T cell receptor beta chains from the same sample are listed, as sequenced in a study of vaccination and CD4 T cells after COVID-19. Described treatment: 10-day PBMC culture with coronavirus spike peptide pools or control peptides (ViraFEST assay). No antigen is known for these receptors. Cultured CD4+ T cell DNA was sequenced using the Oncomine TCR Beta short-read assay. One entry per CDR3 protein results from TCRdb running MiXCR on the PCR reads. In the table there are about 17,000 distinct CDR3 sequences, roughly 43% of which are singletons. Sequenced material: CD4+ T cells from blood, cultured in vitro, taken before SARS-CoV-2 vaccination. The receptor set was obtained from a human donor who had recovered from COVID-19.

The genes are TRBV7-6 and TRBJ1-6; D might be TRBD1 (5 bases). Germline CDR1 and CDR2: SGHVS and FNYEAQ. V lost 5 bases and J lost 7, with 12 bases in between. The CDR3 has 14 amino acids. The CDR3 region is CASSPDGGNSPLHF. DNA for the CDR3: TGTGCCAGCAGCCCTGACGGGGGGAATTCACCCCTCCACTTT.

The chain is built from TRBV21-1 and TRBJ1-5. TRBV21-1 is shown as a pseudogene. The length of the CDR3 is 22 residues. The CDR3, as DNA: TGTGCCAGCAGCACCGATAGGACTCTCGAGCCGTTGCCTGAGCGTGGCAATCAGCCCCAGCATTTT. It encodes CASSTDRTLEPLPERGNQPQHF.

The V gene is TRBV21-1, the J gene TRBJ1-4; the DNA was not compared with TRBD1, the D call given in the table. TRBV21-1 is marked as a pseudogene. The CDR3 consists of 18 residues. The DNA for the CDR3 is TGTGCCAGCAGCAAAACTGGAGGCAGCCCCACAACTAATGAAAAACTGTTTTTT. Amino acids: CASSKTGGSPTTNEKLFF.

This clonotype appeared a few times. The V gene is TRBV7-3, the J gene TRBJ1-1; tentative D call: TRBD1 (5 bases). V lost 5 bases and J 4 bases, leaving 11 bases between the germline ends. Germline CDR1 and CDR2: SGHTA and FQGTGA. The CDR3 extends over 13 amino acids. CDR3 sequence (DNA): TGTGCCAGCAGCGAGGGGCCGGGCACTGAAGCTTTCTTT. Amino acid sequence: CASSEGPGTEAFF.

The rearrangement links TRBV27 to TRBJ1-1; D is ambiguous. V was shortened by 7 bases and J by 3 bases, with 18 bases between the two germline ends. This CDR3 region has 15 residues. Germline V gene data show CDR1 as MNHEY and CDR2 as SMNVEV (reference sequence). CDR3 sequence: CASTLNGQADTEAFF. The CDR3 DNA follows: TGTGCCAGCACCCTAAACGGGCAGGCGGACACTGAAGCTTTCTTT.

This clonotype has just a few counts. V gene TRBV27 combines with J gene TRBJ1-6; D not resolved. Germline CDR1 MNHEY, CDR2 SMNVEV (reference sequence). This CDR3 has 14 residues. V gave up 6 bases and J gave up 3 bases, with 9 bases separating them. CDR3 DNA sequence: TGTGCCAGCAGATCTGACCTCTATAATTCACCCCTCCACTTT. It codes for CASRSDLYNSPLHF.

The chain links TRBV29-1 to TRBJ1-2, with D possibly matching TRBD1 (6 bases). The length of the CDR3 is 12 residues. V lost 6 bases, J lost 7 bases, and 15 bases lay in between. From germline, CDR1 is SQVTM and CDR2 ANQGSEA. The CDR3 DNA follows: TGCAGCGTGGGGGCCCTGGGAGGTGGCTACACCTTC. Its protein product is CSVGALGGGYTF.

V usage is TRBV10-3 and J usage is TRBJ2-5, with 16 bases that match TRBD2. V lost 6 bases and J lost 2; bases outside the gene matches: 6. Germline V gene data show CDR1 as ENHRY and CDR2 as SYGVKD. This CDR3 region has 17 residues. The CDR3 coding sequence is TGTGCCATCAGGCCCGGGACTAGCGGGGGGGGACAAGAGACCCAGTACTTC. Protein product: CAIRPGTSGGGQETQYF.

This chain joins TRBV11-3 and TRBJ2-3, with TRBD1 matching 7 bases. V shed 5 bases and J 4 bases; nucleotides not matched to a gene: 12. This CDR3 contains 16 residues. Germline assignment: CDR1 SGHNT and CDR2 YENEEA. CDR3 coding DNA: TGTGCCAGCAGCCCAAAACGACAGGGTTTCGCAGATACGCAGTATTTT. Translation: CASSPKRQGFADTQYF. Together with reference TRBV11-3 and TRBJ2-3, the CDR3 gives the full variable domain: EAGVVQSPRYKIIEKKQPVAFWCNPISGHNTLYWYLQNLGQGPELLIRYENEEAVDDSQLPKDRFSAERLKGVDSTLKIQPAELGDSAVYLCASSPKRQGFADTQYFGPGTRLTVL.

This clonotype was found a few times. The chain carries TRBV7-2 and TRBJ2-2; D gene uncertain. CDR3 length: 15 amino acids. V lost 5 bases and J lost 4, with 14 bases in between. In germline, CDR1 is SGHTA, CDR2 FQGNSA. CDR3 nucleotide sequence: TGTGCCAGCAGCCACGGAATCGTGGGCACCGGGGAGCTGTTTTTT. This translates into CASSHGIVGTGELFF.

This rearrangement joins TRBV6-2 or TRBV6-3 to TRBJ2-7, with D hard to call. Germline CDR1 MNHEY, CDR2 SVGEGT. Trimming left V 6 bases short and J 4 bases short, with 19 bases between. The CDR3 spans 15 residues. The DNA for the CDR3 is TGTGCCAGCAGGAAACTTAACCGGAACCCATACGAGCAGTACTTC. This codes for CASRKLNRNPYEQYF.

The V and J genes are TRBV20-1 and TRBJ2-1; 8 bases align to TRBD2. Germline V CDR1 and CDR2: DFQATT, SNEGSKA (reference sequence). The V gene end was trimmed by 1 base and the J gene end by 0 bases; junction bases not matched to a gene: 8. This CDR3 is built from 17 residues. The CDR3 DNA follows: TGCAGTGCTAGAGGGGGTAGCGGGACTAGCTCCTACAATGAGCAGTTCTTC. Residues: CSARGGSGTSSYNEQFF.

This clonotype has just one count. This chain links TRBV28 with TRBJ2-7; possibly TRBD1 for D (6 bases). The length of the CDR3 is 17 residues. Between the trimmed V and J ends, which lost 3 bases and 0 bases, there was a span of 18 bases. Germline assignment: CDR1 MDHEN and CDR2 SYDVKM. The CDR3 bases are TGTGCCAGCAGTTTCATCGTCGGTTGGGACAACTCCTACGAGCAGTACTTC. This sequence encodes CASSFIVGWDNSYEQYF.

The chain links TRBV11-3 to TRBJ1-2, with 8 nucleotides matching TRBD1. This CDR3 is built from 14 residues. Looked up from germline, CDR1 is SGHNT and CDR2 is YENEEA. The J segment lost 4 bases and the V segment lost 5 bases, leaving 6 bases of the junction unmatched. The CDR3 sequence is CASSEQGASYGYTF. As DNA, the CDR3 is TGTGCCAGCAGCGAGCAGGGGGCTTCCTATGGCTACACCTTC.

The chain has TRBV6-1 and TRBJ1-3; 7 bases line up with TRBD1. CDR3 length: 13 amino acids. V shed 6 bases, J shed 4 bases, and the junction held 3 bases outside the gene matches. The germline V gene has CDR1 MNHNS and CDR2 SASEGT. CDR3 amino acids: CASRTGLGNTIYF. The DNA for the CDR3 is TGTGCCAGCAGGACAGGGTTGGGAAACACCATATATTTT.

The chain's CDR3 is CASSYSKGGLGEQYF. CDR3 sequence (DNA): TGTGCCAGCAGTTACTCGAAGGGGGGGCTAGGGGAGCAGTACTTC. The gene calls are TRBV6-5 and TRBJ2-7; perhaps TRBD2 as D (7 bases). The germline gives CDR1 MNHEY, CDR2 SVGAGI. This CDR3 has 15 residues. Between the trimmed V and J ends, which lost 0 bases and 7 bases, there was a span of 16 bases.

The gene calls are TRBV20-1 and TRBJ2-1; D is ambiguous. CDR1 and CDR2 (germline): DFQATT, SNEGSKA (reference sequence). The germline V and J ends were trimmed by 2 bases and 9 bases, with 17 bases remaining between them. The CDR3 extends over 14 amino acids. CDR3 DNA sequence: TGCAGTGCTAGACCCAGACTGGAGAAGGGTGAGCAGTTCTTC. The encoded protein is CSARPRLEKGEQFF.

The chain couples TRBV6-1 to TRBJ1-5; TRBD1 matches at 10 bases. The CDR3 contains 16 residues. The J segment lost 3 bases and the V segment lost 6 bases, leaving 8 bases of the junction unmatched. Germline lookup yields CDR1 MNHNS and CDR2 SASEGT. The CDR3 here is CASRDSGTGDNQPQHF. CDR3 nucleotides: TGTGCCAGCAGAGACTCCGGGACAGGGGACAATCAGCCCCAGCATTTT.

The V and J genes are TRBV10-2 and TRBJ1-6, with 7 bases lining up with TRBD1. This CDR3 has 16 residues. The V gene end was trimmed by 0 bases and the J gene end by 6 bases; junction bases not matched to a gene: 5. Germline CDR1 WSHSY, CDR2 SAAADI. DNA for the CDR3: TGCGCCAGCAGTGAGTCGGTAGGGGGCATTAATTCACCCCTCCACTTT. Amino acids: CASSESVGGINSPLHF.